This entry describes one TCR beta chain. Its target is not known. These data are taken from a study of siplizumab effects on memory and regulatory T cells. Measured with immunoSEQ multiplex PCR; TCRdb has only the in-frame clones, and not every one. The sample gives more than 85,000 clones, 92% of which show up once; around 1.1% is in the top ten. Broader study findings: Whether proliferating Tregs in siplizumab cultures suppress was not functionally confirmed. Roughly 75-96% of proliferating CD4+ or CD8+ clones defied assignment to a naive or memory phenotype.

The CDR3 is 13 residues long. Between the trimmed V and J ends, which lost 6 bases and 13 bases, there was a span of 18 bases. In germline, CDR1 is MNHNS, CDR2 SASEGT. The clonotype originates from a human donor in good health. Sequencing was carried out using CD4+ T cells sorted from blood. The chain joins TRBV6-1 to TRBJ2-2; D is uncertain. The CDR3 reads CASSPLVSQVLFF. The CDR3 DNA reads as TGTGCCAGCAGCCCCCTCGTTTCCCAGGTGCTGTTTTTT.